This T cell receptor beta chain was recovered during a study of identical twins. Study-level findings and limits: Analyses of zero insertions could be partly confounded by invariant MAIT and iNKT cells.

TCRdb reanalysed the 5' RACE reads using MiXCR and keeps one entry per CDR3 protein. The data show a few hundred thousand distinct CDR3 sequences, 9.6% seen once. The V gene lost 5 bases and the J gene lost 5 bases, with 19 bases spanning the gap. Germline CDR1 MNHEY, CDR2 SMNVEV (reference sequence). This CDR3 is 16 amino acids long. Comment on this clonotype: The antigen remains undetermined.

Another study also made use of these data, one on yellow fever vaccine responses in identical twins.

This chain joins TRBV27 and TRBJ2-1, with D possibly matching TRBD2 (6 bases). Sequenced sample: PBMCs. This clonotype was obtained from a woman younger than 35 in good health. The CDR3 protein is CASSPQWGESNNEQFF. DNA of the CDR3: TGTGCCAGCAGTCCCCAGTGGGGGGAGTCGAACAATGAGCAGTTCTTC.